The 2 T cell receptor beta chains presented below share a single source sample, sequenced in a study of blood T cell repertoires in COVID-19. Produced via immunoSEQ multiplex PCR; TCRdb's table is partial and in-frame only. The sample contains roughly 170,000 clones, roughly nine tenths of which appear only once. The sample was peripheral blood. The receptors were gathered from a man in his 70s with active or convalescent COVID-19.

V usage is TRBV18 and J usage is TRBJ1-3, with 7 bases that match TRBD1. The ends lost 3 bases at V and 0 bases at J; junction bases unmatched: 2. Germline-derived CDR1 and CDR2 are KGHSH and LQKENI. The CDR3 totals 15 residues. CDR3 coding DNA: TGTGCCAGCTCACCTGGGACAGCCTCTGGAAACACCATATATTTT. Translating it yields CASSPGTASGNTIYF.

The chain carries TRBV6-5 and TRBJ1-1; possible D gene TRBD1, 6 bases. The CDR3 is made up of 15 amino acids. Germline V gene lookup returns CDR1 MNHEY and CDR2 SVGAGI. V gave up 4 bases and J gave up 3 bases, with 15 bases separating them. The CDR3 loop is CASSLGADVYTEAFF. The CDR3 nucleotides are TGTGCCAGCAGTTTGGGGGCAGATGTGTACACTGAAGCTTTCTTT.